One sample yielded the 14 T cell receptor beta chains listed below, sequenced in a study of T cell responses to AZD1222 COVID-19 vaccine. Data came from immunoSEQ multiplex PCR; TCRdb stores just in-frame clones and leaves some out. The table lists 100,000 or so clones, about 86% of them singletons. This material consisted of peripheral blood, taken on day 0 of AZD1222 vaccination. The receptors derive from an adult in good health.

This sequence joins TRBV4-2 and TRBJ1-6; D not certain. The CDR3 covers 13 residues. The V end was cut by 4 bases, the J end by 6 bases, with 7 bases between. Germline-derived CDR1 and CDR2 are LGHNA and YNFKEQ. The CDR3 coding sequence is TGTGCCAGCAGCCCCGTTTTTAATTCACCCCTCCACTTT. Residues: CASSPVFNSPLHF.

This clone appeared once. Other DNA sequences in the sample encode the same CDR3. The chain recombines TRBV5-1 with TRBJ2-5; TRBD2 agrees at 8 bases. There are 16 residues in the CDR3. CDR1 is SGHRS and CDR2 is YFSETQ in the germline V gene. The J segment lost 1 base and the V segment lost 0 bases, leaving 5 bases of the junction unmatched. The DNA for the CDR3 is TGCGCCAGCAGCTTGGGAGGTCGGGGGGGCCAAGAGACCCAGTACTTC. Translation gives CASSLGGRGGQETQYF.

The rearrangement links TRBV7-9 to TRBJ1-3; D is unresolved. Germline CDR1 SEHNR, CDR2 FQNEAQ (reference sequence). Between the trimmed V and J ends, which lost 1 base and 2 bases, there was a span of 6 bases. The CDR3 loop spans 14 amino acids. CDR3 region: CASSLVGTGNTIYF. DNA for the CDR3: TGTGCCAGCAGCTTAGTAGGGACTGGAAACACCATATATTTT.

The chain links TRBV19 to TRBJ1-2, with TRBD1 matching 9 bases. The CDR3 contains 14 residues. Trimming took 7 bases from V and 8 from J; bases not matched to a gene: 11. Germline loops: CDR1 LNHDA, CDR2 SQIVND (reference sequence). CDR3 sequence: CASKGLQGARGYTF. Written as DNA, the CDR3 is TGTGCCAGTAAAGGACTACAGGGGGCGAGGGGCTACACCTTC.

This chain uses TRBV27 with TRBJ2-2, with TRBD1 identical over 7 bases. Trimming at V came to 9 bases and at J to 6 bases, leaving 7 bases not matched to a gene. The CDR3 is made up of 13 amino acids. CDR1 and CDR2 from the germline V gene are MNHEY and SMNVEV (reference sequence). The CDR3 loop reads CASLSQGAGELFF. The CDR3 DNA sequence: TGTGCCAGTCTTAGCCAGGGGGCCGGGGAGCTGTTTTTT.

This clone was found a few times. The chain couples TRBV2 to TRBJ1-1; D call uncertain. Trimming pared 5 bases from V and 0 bases from J, leaving 16 bases between. The CDR3 has 16 residues. The germline CDR1 and CDR2 sequences are SNHLY and FYNNEI. The CDR3 region is CASSPRDGRMNTEAFF. The CDR3 DNA is TGTGCCAGCAGTCCCCGAGACGGGAGAATGAACACTGAAGCTTTCTTT.

The J gene is TRBJ1-1, the V gene TRBV15; TRBD1 agrees at 10 bases. V dropped 7 bases and J dropped 5; count of bases not matched to a gene: 10. The CDR3 spans 15 residues. Germline values: CDR1 LNHNV, CDR2 YYDKDF (reference sequence). For the CDR3, the DNA is TGTGCCACCAACCTCGACAGGGGGCTGGGAACTGAAGCTTTCTTT. Translating it yields CATNLDRGLGTEAFF.

The V call is TRBV3-1 (or the pseudogene TRBV3-2), the J call TRBJ2-1; a weak D match, TRBD1 (5 bases). V was shortened by 1 base and J by 0 bases, with 19 bases between the two germline ends. The CDR3 is 19 amino acids. Germline V CDR1 and CDR2: LGHDT, YNNKEL (reference sequence). The CDR3 protein is CASSQVGVQAKSSYNEQFF. CDR3 DNA sequence: TGTGCCAGCAGCCAAGTAGGTGTACAGGCCAAAAGCTCCTACAATGAGCAGTTCTTC.

The gene calls are TRBV7-2 and TRBJ2-7; D not certain. The germline V gene has CDR1 SGHTA and CDR2 FQGNSA. This CDR3 region has 14 residues. The ends were cut back, 1 base at V and 0 bases at J, with 7 bases in the middle. CDR3 residues: CASSLERSSYEQYF. The CDR3 DNA reads as TGTGCCAGCAGCTTAGAACGGTCCTCCTACGAGCAGTACTTC. The variable domain in full, completed from reference TRBV7-2 and TRBJ2-7, reads GAGVSQSPSNKVTEKGKDVELRCDPISGHTALYWYRQSLGQGLEFLIYFQGNSAPDKSGLPSDRFSAERTGGSVSTLTIQRTQQEDSAVYLCASSLERSSYEQYFGPGTRLTVT.

This rearrangement joins TRBV5-6 to TRBJ2-4; 12 bases map to TRBD1. Germline-derived CDR1 and CDR2 are SGHDT and YYEEEE. V was pared by 6 bases and J by 0 bases, with 10 bases of the junction left unmatched. The CDR3 length is 18 residues. DNA of the CDR3: TGTGCCAGCACGCCGGGACAGGGGGCGATCCTAGCCAAAAACATTCAGTACTTC. Its protein is CASTPGQGAILAKNIQYF.

The rearrangement uses TRBV11-2 and TRBJ1-2; possibly TRBD1 for D (5 bases). The CDR3 consists of 15 residues. V dropped 1 base and J dropped 3 bases, with 12 bases sitting between them. Germline V CDR1 and CDR2: SGHAT, FQNNGV. CDR3 region: CASSLAGQGHYGYTF. CDR3 nucleotide sequence: TGTGCCAGCAGCTTAGCGGGTCAGGGACACTATGGCTACACCTTC.

This clone was seen once. The V and J genes are TRBV27 and TRBJ1-4; D is unclear. The CDR3 totals 14 residues. Between the trimmed V and J ends, which lost 3 bases and 1 base, there was a span of 6 bases. Per the germline V gene, CDR1 is MNHEY and CDR2 is SMNVEV (reference sequence). The CDR3: CASSFWGTNEKLFF. The DNA of the CDR3 is TGTGCCAGCAGTTTCTGGGGAACTAATGAAAAACTGTTTTTT. Together with reference TRBV27 and TRBJ1-4, the CDR3 gives the full variable domain: EAQVTQNPRYLITVTGKKLTVTCSQNMNHEYMSWYRQDPGLGLRQIYYSMNVEVTDKGDVPEGYKVSRKEKRNFPLILESPSPNQTSLYFCASSFWGTNEKLFFGSGTQLSVL.

This clone has only one observation. The V gene is TRBV30, the J gene TRBJ1-1; no reliable D call. Looked up from germline, CDR1 is GTSNPN and CDR2 is SVGIG (reference sequence). CDR3 size: 10 residues. Trimming cost V 6 bases and J 8 bases, with 10 bases left between them. The CDR3 region has the DNA TGTGCCTGTCTAACAGCCGAAGCTTTCTTT. Its protein product is CACLTAEAFF.

The chain is built from TRBV9 and TRBJ2-1; 9 bases fit TRBD2. This CDR3 is 14 amino acids long. Germline CDR1 is SGDLS and CDR2 is YYNGEE. Losses at the gene ends were 1 base for V and 9 bases for J; bases not matched to a gene: 5. DNA for the CDR3: TGTGCCAGCAGCGTATTAGTTAGCGGGAGTGAGCAGTTCTTC. Translated: CASSVLVSGSEQFF.